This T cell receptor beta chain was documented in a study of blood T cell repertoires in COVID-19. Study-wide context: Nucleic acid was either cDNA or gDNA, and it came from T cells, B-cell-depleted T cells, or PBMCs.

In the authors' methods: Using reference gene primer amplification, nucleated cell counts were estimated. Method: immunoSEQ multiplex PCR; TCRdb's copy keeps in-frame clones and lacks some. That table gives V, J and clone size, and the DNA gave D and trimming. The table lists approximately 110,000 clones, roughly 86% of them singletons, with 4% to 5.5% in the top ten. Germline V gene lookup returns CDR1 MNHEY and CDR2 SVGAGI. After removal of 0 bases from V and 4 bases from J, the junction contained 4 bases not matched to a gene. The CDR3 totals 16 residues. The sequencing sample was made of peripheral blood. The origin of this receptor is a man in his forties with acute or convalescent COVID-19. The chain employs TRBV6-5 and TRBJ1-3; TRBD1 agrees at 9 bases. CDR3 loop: CASSYSGQGRGNTIYF. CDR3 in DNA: TGTGCCAGCAGTTACTCGGGACAGGGACGGGGAAACACCATATATTTT.